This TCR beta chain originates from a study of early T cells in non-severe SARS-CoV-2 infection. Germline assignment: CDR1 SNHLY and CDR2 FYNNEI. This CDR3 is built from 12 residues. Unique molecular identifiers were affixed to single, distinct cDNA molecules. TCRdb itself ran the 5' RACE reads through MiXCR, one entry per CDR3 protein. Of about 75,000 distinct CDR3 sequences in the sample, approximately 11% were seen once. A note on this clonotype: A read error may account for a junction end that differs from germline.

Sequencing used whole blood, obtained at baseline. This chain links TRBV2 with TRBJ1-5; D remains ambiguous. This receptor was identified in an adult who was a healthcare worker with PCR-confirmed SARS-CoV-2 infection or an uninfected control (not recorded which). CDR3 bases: TGTGTCAGCTCTAAGCTAAATCAGCCCCAGCATTTT. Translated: CVSSKLNQPQHF.